A single sample gave rise to the 16 T cell receptor beta chains below, sequenced in a study of cytomegalovirus exposure and HLA in healthy donors. Primers: 60 Vbeta forward and 13 Jbeta reverse. Sequencing used immunoSEQ multiplex PCR; TCRdb keeps in-frame clones, though not all of them. This table holds 200,000 to 300,000 clones, about four fifths found once. Material for sequencing was PBMCs. Receptors were obtained from a middle-aged woman in good health and CMV-seropositive.

This chain connects TRBV5-1 to TRBJ2-4; D remains ambiguous. The CDR3 length is 15 residues. Germline CDR1 SGHRS, CDR2 YFSETQ. The germline V and J ends were trimmed by 0 bases and 5 bases, with 12 bases remaining between them. CDR3 DNA sequence: TGCGCCAGCAGCTTGGTCAAAACAGCACAAAACATTCAGTACTTC. As protein: CASSLVKTAQNIQYF.

This clone showed up just a few times. The V gene is TRBV5-4, the J gene TRBJ1-1, with 10 bases identical to TRBD1. The V and J ends lost 4 bases and 5 bases, in that order; junction bases with no gene match: 5. Germline CDR1 SGHNT, CDR2 YYREEE (reference sequence). This CDR3 spans 14 amino acids. The DNA for the CDR3 is TGTGCCAGCAGCCCGACAGGGGGCCGGACTGAAGCTTTCTTT. Protein product: CASSPTGGRTEAFF.

The chain links TRBV27 to TRBJ1-1; D remains ambiguous. With 4 bases removed from V and 2 bases from J, the gap between germline ends came to 8 bases. The CDR3 runs to 13 residues. Germline CDR1 is MNHEY and CDR2 is SMNVEV (reference sequence). The CDR3 spells CASSSDFNTEAFF. The CDR3 DNA is TGTGCCAGCAGTTCGGACTTCAACACTGAAGCTTTCTTT.

V and J are TRBV27 and TRBJ2-7; D unresolved. Looked up from germline, CDR1 is MNHEY and CDR2 is SMNVEV (reference sequence). CDR3 size: 12 residues. The V and J ends lost 5 bases and 4 bases respectively, with 9 bases between them. The CDR3 is CASSNYRYEQYF. CDR3 coding DNA: TGTGCCAGCAGTAACTACCGATACGAGCAGTACTTC.

This chain links TRBV4-3 with TRBJ2-1, with 9 bases lining up with TRBD1. CDR3 length: 16 residues. Germline assignment: CDR1 LGHNA and CDR2 YSLEER. V lost 4 bases to trimming and J lost 8 bases; unmatched junction nucleotides: 12. CDR3 in DNA: TGCGCCAGCAGCCCAAAGGACAGGGGAGGTATCGATGAGCAGTTCTTC. Protein: CASSPKDRGGIDEQFF.

The chain employs TRBV9 and TRBJ2-1, with 13 bases that match TRBD2. Germline-derived CDR1 and CDR2 are SGDLS and YYNGEE. Trimming at V came to 3 bases and at J to 9 bases, leaving 6 bases not matched to a gene. This CDR3 contains 15 residues. The CDR3 DNA reads as TGTGCCAGCAGCGCCGGGACTAGCGGGATTGCTGAGCAGTTCTTC. Translated: CASSAGTSGIAEQFF.

The V and J genes are TRBV4-3 and TRBJ1-3, with D uncertain. Trimming took 0 bases from V and 4 from J, leaving 10 bases between them. Looked up from germline, CDR1 is LGHNA and CDR2 is YSLEER. This CDR3 has 15 residues. The CDR3 loop is CASSQDLAEGNTIYF. The CDR3 DNA reads as TGCGCCAGCAGCCAAGATTTGGCAGAAGGAAACACCATATATTTT.

V is TRBV28 and J is TRBJ1-2; 8 bases agree with TRBD1. This CDR3 is 13 amino acids long. Germline CDR1 and CDR2: MDHEN and SYDVKM. V was clipped by 10 bases and J by 1 base; unmatched bases: 5. CDR3 in DNA: TGTGCCACCCGGACAGGGTTTAACTATGGCTACACCTTC. This gives the protein CATRTGFNYGYTF.

The rearrangement links TRBV6-5 to TRBJ2-7, with 10 bases identical to TRBD2. CDR3 length equals 14 residues. J was trimmed by 3 bases and V by 6 bases; bases with no gene match: 5. Germline V CDR1 and CDR2: MNHEY, SVGAGI. The CDR3, as DNA: TGTGCCAGCAGGGGGGCTAGCGGGAGCTACGAGCAGTACTTC. It codes for CASRGASGSYEQYF.

This clone was recorded a few times. This sequence joins TRBV5-6 and TRBJ2-1; TRBD1 matches 10 bases. J lost 6 bases, V lost 3 bases, and 15 bases had no gene match. The length of the CDR3 is 18 residues. Germline V CDR1 and CDR2: SGHDT, YYEEEE. The CDR3 nucleotides read TGTGCCAGCAGCTCCCTTGATAGGAGACAGGGGGCTTTCAATGAGCAGTTCTTC. This translates into CASSSLDRRQGAFNEQFF.

The CDR3 coding sequence is TGTGCCAGCAGCGTAGATCTAGCGGGACAAATCCGGGGGCAGTTCTTC. Protein: CASSVDLAGQIRGQFF. The V and J genes are TRBV9 and TRBJ2-1; 9 nucleotides match TRBD2. Germline V CDR1 and CDR2: SGDLS, YYNGEE. The V segment lost 0 bases and the J segment 12 bases; nucleotides outside the gene matches: 13. The CDR3 is made up of 16 amino acids. Using reference TRBV9 and TRBJ2-1 for the parts outside the CDR3, the full variable domain is DSGVTQTPKHLITATGQRVTLRCSPRSGDLSVYWYQQSLDQGLQFLIQYYNGEERAKGNILERFSAQQFPDLHSELNLSSLELGDSALYFCASSVDLAGQIRGQFFGPGTRLTVL.

The chain links TRBV5-6 to TRBJ2-1, with D possibly being TRBD2 (5 bases). V was pared by 4 bases and J by 1 base, with 21 bases between. The germline CDR1 and CDR2 sequences are SGHDT and YYEEEE. This CDR3 contains 18 residues. The CDR3 loop is CASSKGLAGMLSYNEQFF. The CDR3 DNA is TGTGCCAGCAGCAAAGGCCTAGCCGGGATGCTATCCTACAATGAGCAGTTCTTC.

This clone was observed a few times. The chain joins TRBV28 to TRBJ2-5; 9 nucleotides line up with TRBD1. Germline CDR1 MDHEN, CDR2 SYDVKM. V lost 8 bases, J lost 11 bases, and 18 bases stayed unmatched. This CDR3 region has 15 residues. This CDR3 reads CASRGSGQGSGEQYF. For the CDR3, the DNA is TGTGCCAGCCGGGGATCTGGACAGGGGTCGGGGGAGCAGTACTTC.

This sequence joins TRBV6-6 and TRBJ1-5, with D maybe TRBD1 (6 bases). CDR1 MNHNY and CDR2 SVGAGI come from the germline V gene (reference sequence). The CDR3 runs 15 residues. V lost 5 bases, J lost 1 base, and 12 bases lay in between. The DNA of the CDR3 is TGTGCCAGCAGTGACGGACAGTTGAGCAATCAGCCCCAGCATTTT. Translating gives CASSDGQLSNQPQHF.

The rearrangement uses TRBV20-1 and TRBJ2-7; tentatively, D is TRBD2 (6 bases). The V end was cut by 1 base, the J end by 10 bases, with 11 bases between. Germline V gives CDR1 DFQATT, CDR2 SNEGSKA (reference sequence). The CDR3 extends over 11 amino acids. The CDR3 sequence: CSARAPGLQYF. DNA for the CDR3: TGCAGTGCTAGAGCCCCGGGACTTCAGTACTTC.

V usage is TRBV6-5 and J usage is TRBJ2-1; TRBD2 aligns across 12 bases. The germline V gene has CDR1 MNHEY and CDR2 SVGAGI. This CDR3 is 15 amino acids long. V shed 6 bases and J 9 bases; nucleotides not matched to a gene: 9. CDR3 sequence reads: CASSRTSGVHGEQFF. In DNA form, the CDR3 reads TGTGCCAGCAGCCGGACTAGCGGGGTTCACGGTGAGCAGTTCTTC.